The 18 T cell receptor beta chains given below trace back to one sample, sequenced in a study of T cell responses to AZD1222 COVID-19 vaccine. The table came from immunoSEQ multiplex PCR; TCRdb's copy has only in-frame clones and leaves some out. The sample lists some 150,000 clones; around 91% were seen once. This specimen consisted of peripheral blood, obtained on day 0 of AZD1222 vaccination. The receptor set was obtained from an adult in good health.

V is TRBV6-2 or TRBV6-3 and J is TRBJ2-7; no firm D call. Germline CDR1 MNHEY, CDR2 SVGEGT. Deletions cut 4 bases from V and 3 bases from J, with 10 bases between. The CDR3 length is 13 residues. CDR3 DNA sequence: TGTGCCAGCAGTTCCCCAGAGATCTACGAGCAGTACTTC. Its translation is CASSSPEIYEQYF.

The rearrangement uses TRBV28 and TRBJ2-7; the match to TRBD1 covers 12 bases. The germline V gene has CDR1 MDHEN and CDR2 SYDVKM. After removal of 7 bases from V and 3 bases from J, the junction contained 7 bases not matched to a gene. CDR3 length: 15 residues. This CDR3 is CASTPGDRGLYEQYF. In DNA, the CDR3 is TGTGCCAGCACCCCAGGGGACAGGGGGCTCTACGAGCAGTACTTC.

As regards this clone: One end of the junction varies from germline; a read error may be responsible. The chain recombines TRBV28 with TRBJ1-4; D perhaps matches TRBD1 (5 bases). The CDR3 contains 13 residues. Looked up from germline, CDR1 is MDHEN and CDR2 is SYDVKM. CDR3 sequence (DNA): TGTGCCGGCAGGGAGGGCTGGGCTGAAAAACTGTTTTTT. It codes for CAGREGWAEKLFF.

This chain connects TRBV7-3 to TRBJ1-2; D is ambiguous. The length of the CDR3 is 13 residues. The germline V gene encodes CDR1 SGHTA and CDR2 FQGTGA. Trimming left V 2 bases short and J 4 bases short, with 8 bases between. The chain's CDR3 is CASSLAPGYGYTF. In DNA form, the CDR3 reads TGTGCCAGCAGCTTAGCCCCGGGCTATGGCTACACCTTC. Full variable domain (outside the CDR3, taken from reference TRBV7-3 and TRBJ1-2): GAGVSQTPSNKVTEKGKYVELRCDPISGHTALYWYRQSLGQGPEFLIYFQGTGAADDSGLPNDRFFAVRPEGSVSTLKIQRTERGDSAVYLCASSLAPGYGYTFGSGTRLTVV.

The chain uses TRBV27 and TRBJ1-2; D call uncertain. Germline values: CDR1 MNHEY, CDR2 SMNVEV (reference sequence). This CDR3 contains 13 residues. V lost 8 bases to trimming and J lost 0 bases, with 10 bases between them. CDR3 bases: TGTGCCAGCCGATTGGGAGCTAACTATGGCTACACCTTC. It translates to CASRLGANYGYTF.

V gene TRBV4-2 combines with J gene TRBJ2-5; D perhaps matches TRBD1 (6 bases). The CDR3 consists of 13 residues. The germline V gene has CDR1 LGHNA and CDR2 YNFKEQ. The ends were cut back, 8 bases at V and 0 bases at J, with 10 bases in the middle. The CDR3: CASGDRNQETQYF. For the CDR3, the DNA is TGTGCCAGCGGCGACAGGAACCAAGAGACCCAGTACTTC.

This clone occurred once. V and J are TRBV4-1 and TRBJ2-5, with 9 bases fitting TRBD1. In germline, CDR1 is MGHRA, CDR2 YSYEKL. The CDR3 runs 15 residues. With V trimmed by 1 base and J by 4 bases, 4 bases remained unmatched. As DNA, the CDR3 is TGCGCCAGCAGCCAAGCGGGGACAGGGCCAGAGACCCAGTACTTC. This sequence encodes CASSQAGTGPETQYF.

The CDR3 DNA reads TGTGCCAGCAGTAACTCCCTCAGGGGGCGTGGTGAAGCTTTCTTT. It encodes CASSNSLRGRGEAFF. The chain recombines TRBV28 with TRBJ1-1, with 8 bases aligning to TRBD1. This CDR3 comprises 15 residues. V was pared by 5 bases and J by 7 bases, with 12 bases of the junction left unmatched. Germline V gene data show CDR1 as MDHEN and CDR2 as SYDVKM.

This clone was found once. This rearrangement joins TRBV7-2 to TRBJ2-7; maybe TRBD2 (6 bases). V lost 4 bases to trimming and J lost 2 bases, with 12 bases between them. CDR1 and CDR2 from the germline V gene are SGHTA and FQGNSA. This CDR3 is built from 14 residues. CDR3 loop: CASSSQGGTYEQYF. The CDR3 nucleotides are TGTGCCAGCAGCTCGCAGGGCGGGACCTACGAGCAGTACTTC. Supplemented by reference TRBV7-2 and TRBJ2-7, the full variable domain reads GAGVSQSPSNKVTEKGKDVELRCDPISGHTALYWYRQSLGQGLEFLIYFQGNSAPDKSGLPSDRFSAERTGGSVSTLTIQRTQQEDSAVYLCASSSQGGTYEQYFGPGTRLTVT.

A note on this clone: Within the sample, other DNA sequences also encode this same CDR3. This chain connects TRBV28 to TRBJ2-5, with TRBD1 identical over 8 bases. Germline V gives CDR1 MDHEN, CDR2 SYDVKM. The V and J ends lost 6 bases and 4 bases, in that order; junction bases with no gene match: 7. The CDR3 contains 14 residues. CDR3 in amino acids: CASSRGQGRETQYF. The CDR3 DNA follows: TGTGCCAGCAGCCGCGGACAGGGAAGAGAGACCCAGTACTTC.

The chain uses TRBV5-4 and TRBJ1-2; a weak D match, TRBD1 (5 bases). The germline V gene has CDR1 SGHNT and CDR2 YYREEE (reference sequence). Trimming took off 0 bases at V and 8 bases at J, with 14 bases between the two ends. The CDR3 loop spans 14 amino acids. The CDR3 here is CASSLAVGPSGYTF. CDR3 bases: TGTGCCAGCAGCTTGGCTGTGGGACCGTCAGGCTACACCTTC.

The chain uses TRBV28 and TRBJ1-5, with a weak D call TRBD1 (5 bases). Germline V gives CDR1 MDHEN, CDR2 SYDVKM. There are 18 residues in the CDR3. The V and J ends lost 1 base and 5 bases respectively, with 21 bases between them. DNA of the CDR3: TGTGCCAGCAGTTTATACCCCGGGACCGCGCAGCCCGATCAGCCCCAGCATTTT. Protein: CASSLYPGTAQPDQPQHF.

This chain links TRBV4-3 with TRBJ1-2; the D is unclear. V was trimmed by 5 bases and J by 3 bases, leaving 7 bases between them. The length of the CDR3 is 12 residues. Germline V gene sequence: CDR1 LGHNA, CDR2 YSLEER. Written as DNA, the CDR3 is TGCGCCAGCAGCTACGGAGACTATGGCTACACCTTC. Translation: CASSYGDYGYTF.

This clone occurred once. The CDR3 sequence: CASSPSAGLGANVLTF. In DNA form, the CDR3 reads TGTGCCAGCAGTCCCTCCGCCGGTCTTGGGGCCAACGTCCTGACTTTC. The genes are TRBV27 and TRBJ2-6; D gene ambiguous. Per germline, CDR1 MNHEY and CDR2 SMNVEV (reference sequence). CDR3 length equals 16 residues. Trimming removed 5 bases from V and 3 bases from J, with 14 bases in between.

This clone came up once. The gene calls are TRBV5-4 and TRBJ2-1; TRBD1 matches 7 bases. The germline gives CDR1 SGHNT, CDR2 YYREEE (reference sequence). With V trimmed by 4 bases and J by 6 bases, 10 bases remained unmatched. The CDR3 contains 15 residues. CDR3 coding DNA: TGTGCCAGCAGCACCAGACAGGGTGGGTTCAATGAGCAGTTCTTC. This gives the protein CASSTRQGGFNEQFF.

The chain is built from TRBV18 and TRBJ1-2, with 9 bases lining up with TRBD1. The junction had 4 bases not matched to a gene; V was cut back by 5 bases and J by 6 bases. CDR1 KGHSH and CDR2 LQKENI come from the germline V gene. The CDR3 contains 13 residues. CDR3 in amino acids: CASSLGQGDGYTF. The CDR3 nucleotides are TGTGCCAGCTCATTGGGACAGGGCGATGGCTACACCTTC.

This clone was observed once. This rearrangement joins TRBV27 to TRBJ1-1, with 8 bases that match TRBD1. The length of the CDR3 is 12 residues. V lost 5 bases to trimming and J lost 10 bases; unmatched junction nucleotides: 6. CDR1 MNHEY and CDR2 SMNVEV come from the germline V gene (reference sequence). This chain's CDR3 is CASSPRTGRAFF. CDR3 nucleotide sequence: TGTGCCAGCAGTCCCCGGACAGGGAGAGCTTTCTTT.

The rearrangement links TRBV27 to TRBJ2-5; no reliable D call. The CDR3 consists of 14 residues. Germline V gives CDR1 MNHEY, CDR2 SMNVEV (reference sequence). Trimming shortened V by 8 bases and J by 5 bases, and 18 bases separated the two germline ends. CDR3 in amino acids: CASSLGRGTETQYF. CDR3 coding DNA: TGTGCCAGCTCCCTCGGACGAGGTACCGAGACCCAGTACTTC.